This TCR beta chain was retrieved from a study of T cell repertoires in aging, cancer and after chemotherapy. Study-wide background: Six age groups, ranging from 30 or younger to 70 or older, included the donors. Overall study results and limits: In each cancer cohort, median generation probability increased across chemotherapy, suggesting thymic output rebounded. Compared with age-matched healthy donors, untreated hematological or solid cancer patients showed higher blood TCR clonality.

The template was genomic DNA from peripheral blood, not RNA. A mixed TRB-A/B primer pool amplified rearranged TRB by multiplex touch-down PCR. TCRdb re-analysed the multiplex PCR reads in MiXCR, keeping a single row per CDR3 protein. The repertoire holds about 400 distinct CDR3 sequences, with about 24% as singletons. This CDR3 comprises 16 residues. Germline V gene sequence: CDR1 LNHDA, CDR2 SQIVND (reference sequence). Losses at the gene ends were 5 bases for V and 7 bases for J; bases not matched to a gene: 12. By sample share, this clonotype is large. The target antigen is unknown. The source is a human donor with a solid tumor. The chain carries TRBV19 and TRBJ2-7; TRBD2 matches at 12 bases. The source material was blood. In DNA, the CDR3 is TGTGCCAGTAGTGAGTATCCGGGACTAGCGGGCGGAGAGCAGTACTTC. Its translation is CASSEYPGLAGGEQYF.